Sequencing of this T cell receptor beta chain was carried out in a study of blood T cell repertoires in COVID-19. The wider study: The cDNA or gDNA used as material had been derived from T cells, B-cell-depleted T cells, or PBMCs.

CDR3 length equals 13 residues. V lost 3 bases and J 4 bases, leaving 9 bases between the germline ends. The V gene's germline CDR1 is MNHEY and CDR2 SMNVEV (reference sequence). In the original processing: Reference gene primer amplification gave estimated nucleated cell counts. TCRdb keeps only in-frame clones here, not all; method: immunoSEQ multiplex PCR. V, J and clone size are those of that table, while D and trimming were read from the DNA. This table holds about 81,000 clones, roughly 91% found once. This clonotype was obtained from a woman aged 50 to 60 in a cohort sampled during active COVID-19. Sequencing was done on a sample of peripheral blood. The rearrangement joins TRBV27 to TRBJ1-2; perhaps TRBD1 as D (5 bases). CDR3 residues: CASSLGGSYGYTF. CDR3 nucleotide sequence: TGTGCCAGCAGTTTGGGGGGGTCCTATGGCTACACCTTC.